This T cell receptor beta chain was captured by sequencing in a study of blood T cells in healthy people across ages. Whole-study results and caveats: Naive CD4+ cells and diversity were both higher in long-lived donors than in aged donors. Across the age range, TCR beta diversity per million T cells fell in a roughly linear way.

This clonotype has just a few counts. Its specificity is unknown. Trimming cost V 7 bases and J 5 bases, with 12 bases left between them. This CDR3 has 13 residues. The use of a sample-barcoded 5' primer and a J-beta primer mix characterized a second PCR of roughly 7 to 12 cycles. Template switching added a 12-random-nucleotide identifier to every cDNA molecule. TCRdb redid the calling of the 5' RACE reads with MiXCR, one entry per CDR3 protein. Here the sample spans about a million distinct CDR3 sequences, 51% being singletons. This TCR derives from a woman aged 60 to 75 in good health. The chain has TRBV12-3 or TRBV12-4 and TRBJ2-1; D may be TRBD2 (6 bases). Sequenced input: blood. CDR3 coding DNA: TGTGCCAGCAACGAGGCGGGGCACAATGAGCAGTTCTTC. Translated: CASNEAGHNEQFF.